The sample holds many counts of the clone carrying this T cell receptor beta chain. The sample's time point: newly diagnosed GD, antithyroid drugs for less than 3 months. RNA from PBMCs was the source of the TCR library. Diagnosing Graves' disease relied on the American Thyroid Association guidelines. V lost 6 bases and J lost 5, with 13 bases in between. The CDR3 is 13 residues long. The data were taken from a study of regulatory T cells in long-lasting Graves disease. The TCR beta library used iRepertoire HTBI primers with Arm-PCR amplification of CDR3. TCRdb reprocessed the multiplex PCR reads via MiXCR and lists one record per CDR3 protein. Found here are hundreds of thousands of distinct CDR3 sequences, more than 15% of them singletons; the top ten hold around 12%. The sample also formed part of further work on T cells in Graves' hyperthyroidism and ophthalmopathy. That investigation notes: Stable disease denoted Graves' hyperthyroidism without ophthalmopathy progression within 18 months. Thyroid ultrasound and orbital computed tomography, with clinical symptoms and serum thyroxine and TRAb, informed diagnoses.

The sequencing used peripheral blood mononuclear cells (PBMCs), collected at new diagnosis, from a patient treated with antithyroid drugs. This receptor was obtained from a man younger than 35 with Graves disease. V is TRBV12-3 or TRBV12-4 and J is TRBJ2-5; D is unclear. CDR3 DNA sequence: TGTGCCAGCAGCCGATCCATCCGGGAGACCCAGTACTTC. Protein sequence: CASSRSIRETQYF.